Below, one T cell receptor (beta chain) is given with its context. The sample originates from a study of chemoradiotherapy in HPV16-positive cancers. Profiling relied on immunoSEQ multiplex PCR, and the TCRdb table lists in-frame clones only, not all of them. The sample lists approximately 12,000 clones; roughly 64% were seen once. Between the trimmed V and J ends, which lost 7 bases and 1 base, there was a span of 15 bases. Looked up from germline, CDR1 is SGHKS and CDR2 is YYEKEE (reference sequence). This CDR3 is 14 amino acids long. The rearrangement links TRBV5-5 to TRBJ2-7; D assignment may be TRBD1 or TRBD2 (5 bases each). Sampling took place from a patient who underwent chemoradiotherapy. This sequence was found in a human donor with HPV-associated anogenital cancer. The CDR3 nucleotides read TGTGCCAGCCGCCGGGACGGACTTTCCTACGAGCAGTACTTC. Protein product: CASRRDGLSYEQYF.